One and the same sample provided the 6 T cell receptor beta chains below, sequenced in a study of cytomegalovirus exposure and HLA in healthy donors (dated by TCRdb to the late 2010s). Libraries were built with the immunoSEQ multiplex PCR assay. TCRdb retrieved this table from immuneACCESS and kept in-frame rearrangements only. Not all clones are present; in checked studies, unresolved V genes account for under half, and no reason is known for the remainder. The sample data list more than 70,000 clones, and 90% to 96% of these were observed just once. The ten largest clones capture approximately 1.5% of the sample. The specimen sequenced was PBMCs. The receptors were sampled from a man between 18 and 29 years old in good health and CMV-seropositive.

The V gene is TRBV4-1, the J gene TRBJ1-5, with D tentatively TRBD1 (5 bases). Germline assignment: CDR1 MGHRA and CDR2 YSYEKL. The CDR3 is 17 amino acids. The ends were cut back, 2 bases at V and 0 bases at J, with 14 bases in the middle. The CDR3 DNA sequence: TGCGCCAGCAGCCAACCGCCGGGGGAATATAGCAATCAGCCCCAGCATTTT. Protein product: CASSQPPGEYSNQPQHF.

This rearrangement joins TRBV11-2 to TRBJ1-1; 10 bases agree with TRBD1. Losses at the gene ends were 4 bases for V and 5 bases for J; bases not matched to a gene: 7. Germline CDR1 and CDR2: SGHAT and FQNNGV. CDR3 length: 15 residues. Written as DNA, the CDR3 is TGTGCCAGCAGCTCGGGGACAGGGGTTCTAACTGAAGCTTTCTTT. Its protein product is CASSSGTGVLTEAFF.

V is TRBV9 and J is TRBJ2-1; 8 bases match TRBD2. J lost 2 bases, V lost 1 base, and 8 bases had no gene match. The CDR3 sequence is 17 residues long. Germline V lookup: CDR1 SGDLS, CDR2 YYNGEE. The CDR3: CASSVRSSGTPYNEQFF. The CDR3 DNA reads TGTGCCAGCAGCGTAAGAAGTAGCGGGACCCCCTACAATGAGCAGTTCTTC.

The chain uses TRBV6-1 and TRBJ2-7; a possible D gene is TRBD1 (6 bases). CDR3 length equals 15 residues. CDR1 is MNHNS, CDR2 SASEGT, per germline. V lost 1 base to trimming and J lost 3 bases, with 13 bases between them. The CDR3 spells CASSEGDTLIYEQYF. The CDR3, as DNA: TGTGCCAGCAGTGAAGGGGACACACTAATCTACGAGCAGTACTTC.

This clone was seen a single time. This chain joins TRBV5-5 and TRBJ1-5; TRBD1 might be the D (5 bases). Germline CDR1 reads SGHKS; CDR2 reads YYEKEE (reference sequence). The CDR3 is made up of 13 amino acids. V lost 3 bases and J 7 bases, leaving 11 bases between the germline ends. CDR3 nucleotide sequence: TGTGCCAGCAGCTCCGACAGTCTACAGCCCCAGCATTTT. Translated, it gives CASSSDSLQPQHF.

The chain couples TRBV5-5 to TRBJ2-1; maybe TRBD1 (5 bases). Between the trimmed V and J ends, which lost 4 bases and 3 bases, there was a span of 11 bases. Per the germline V gene, CDR1 is SGHKS and CDR2 is YYEKEE (reference sequence). This CDR3 is 14 amino acids long. CDR3 bases: TGTGCCAGCAGCCACGGCAGGGTCTACAATGAGCAGTTCTTC. This gives the protein CASSHGRVYNEQFF.